The entry below gives a single TCR beta chain sequence along with its context. Antigen specificity is unknown. This sample stems from a study of cytomegalovirus exposure and HLA in healthy donors. Study-level points and caveats: Segments of the TCR beta V type were, in most cases, productive about 87% or about 30% of the time in an earlier analysis. CMV serostatus was the only recorded immune exposure for donors. Both high specificity and high sensitivity reportedly marked the classifier's diagnosis of cytomegalovirus status.

PCR involved 60 Vbeta and 13 Jbeta primers. Libraries were prepared by immunoSEQ multiplex PCR; TCRdb keeps only in-frame clonotypes and omits some of them. The sample has approximately 190,000 clones; 75% to 80% are singletons. V lost 4 bases and J 0 bases, leaving 9 bases between the germline ends. CDR1 and CDR2 from the germline V gene are SGHRS and YFSETQ. The CDR3 totals 14 residues. The sequenced sample was PBMCs. The sequence was obtained from a woman in her 30s in good health and CMV-seropositive. J is TRBJ2-3 and V is TRBV5-1; D not certain. CDR3 in DNA: TGCGCCAGCAGCCTAGGTTCTAGCACAGATACGCAGTATTTT. Translated: CASSLGSSTDTQYF.